A single sample gave rise to the 23 T cell receptor beta chains below, sequenced in a study. TCRdb called the 5' RACE reads again in MiXCR, with one record for every CDR3 protein. Found here are some 54,000 distinct CDR3 sequences, roughly 15% of them singletons; the top ten hold over 2%. The sequencing input was naive CD4+ T cells sorted from blood. Subset specified: naive CD4+ T cells, CD4+CD45RA+CD25-. These TCRs come from a female donor with breast cancer.

This clonotype was seen a handful of times. The chain carries TRBV7-9 and TRBJ1-2; no reliable D call. This CDR3 is 14 amino acids long. The ends were cut back, 1 base at V and 1 base at J, with 7 bases in the middle. CDR1 SEHNR and CDR2 FQNEAQ come from the germline V gene (reference sequence). The DNA for the CDR3 is TGTGCCAGCAGCTTAGGTGGCCATAACTATGGCTACACCTTC. Translating gives CASSLGGHNYGYTF. Full variable domain (outside the CDR3, taken from reference TRBV7-9 and TRBJ1-2): DTGVSQNPRHKITKRGQNVTFRCDPISEHNRLYWYRQTLGQGPEFLTYFQNEAQLEKSRLLSDRFSAERPKGSFSTLEIQRTEQGDSAMYLCASSLGGHNYGYTFGSGTRLTVV.

This clonotype was seen ten or more times. The CDR3 bases are TGCAGCGTTGGGACAGATGGAAACACCATATATTTT. Amino acid sequence: CSVGTDGNTIYF. The gene calls are TRBV29-1 and TRBJ1-3; possibly TRBD1 for D (6 bases). CDR1 and CDR2 (germline): SQVTM, ANQGSEA. CDR3 length equals 12 residues. V shed 4 bases and J shed 3 bases, with 7 bases lying between them.

The V gene is TRBV4-1, the J gene TRBJ1-1; maybe TRBD1 (5 bases). Germline V gene sequence: CDR1 MGHRA, CDR2 YSYEKL. This CDR3 has 14 amino acids. V was trimmed by 3 bases and J by 5 bases, leaving 13 bases between them. Written as DNA, the CDR3 is TGCGCCAGCAGCCAGCTGGGGGGACGGACTGAAGCTTTCTTT. It is translated as CASSQLGGRTEAFF.

V gene TRBV2 combines with J gene TRBJ2-7; either TRBD1 or TRBD2 may fit D (5 bases each). This CDR3 comprises 14 residues. The V and J ends lost 7 bases and 9 bases respectively, with 22 bases between them. Germline CDR1 SNHLY, CDR2 FYNNEI. The CDR3, as DNA: TGTGCCAGCATGAGGGGACCCCTACGTGTGGTGCAGTACTTC. This encodes CASMRGPLRVVQYF. Using reference TRBV2 and TRBJ2-7 for the parts outside the CDR3, the full variable domain is EPEVTQTPSHQVTQMGQEVILRCVPISNHLYFYWYRQILGQKVEFLVSFYNNEISEKSEIFDDQFSVERPDGSNFTLKIRSTKLEDSAMYFCASMRGPLRVVQYFGPGTRLTVT.

The genes are TRBV5-1 and TRBJ2-5, with 8 bases identical to TRBD2. The CDR3 extends over 16 amino acids. CDR1 and CDR2 (germline): SGHRS, YFSETQ. After removal of 5 bases from V and 1 base from J, the junction contained 10 bases not matched to a gene. The CDR3 region has the DNA TGCGCCAGCAGGAGTATGGGCGGGAGGCTCCAAGAGACCCAGTACTTC. This codes for CASRSMGGRLQETQYF. Variable domain in full (rest from reference TRBV5-1 and TRBJ2-5): KAGVTQTPRYLIKTRGQQVTLSCSPISGHRSVSWYQQTPGQGLQFLFEYFSETQRNKGNFPGRFSGRQFSNSRSEMNVSTLELGDSALYLCASRSMGGRLQETQYFGPGTRLLVL.

This clonotype was observed at least ten times. The rearrangement links TRBV4-1 to TRBJ1-5, with D possibly matching TRBD1 (5 bases). This CDR3 spans 17 amino acids. Germline-derived CDR1 and CDR2 are MGHRA and YSYEKL. Trimming pared 2 bases from V and 4 bases from J, leaving 18 bases between. The CDR3 here is CASSQTYLDRGNQPQHF. CDR3 coding DNA: TGCGCCAGCAGCCAAACCTACCTTGATCGGGGGAATCAGCCCCAGCATTTT.

This clonotype was found many times. The genes are TRBV11-2 and TRBJ2-1; 8 positions match TRBD2. CDR3 size: 18 residues. Losses at the gene ends were 6 bases for V and 10 bases for J; bases not matched to a gene: 23. The germline V gene has CDR1 SGHAT and CDR2 FQNNGV. CDR3 residues: CASSPLRGRTLGTMEQFF. The CDR3 nucleotides are TGTGCCAGCAGTCCTCTTCGCGGGAGGACTCTGGGCACAATGGAGCAGTTCTTC. The full variable domain, in which reference TRBV11-2 and TRBJ2-1 provide the parts outside the CDR3, is EAGVAQSPRYKIIEKRQSVAFWCNPISGHATLYWYQQILGQGPKLLIQFQNNGVVDDSQLPKDRFSAERLKGVDSTLKIQPAKLEDSAVYLCASSPLRGRTLGTMEQFFGPGTRLTVL.

In its sample, this clonotype was seen a few times. CDR3 coding DNA: TGTGCCAGCAGCTTAGCGGCGGGAGGAGGGTACAATGAGCAGTTCTTC. Its protein product is CASSLAAGGGYNEQFF. This chain joins TRBV7-2 and TRBJ2-1; 8 positions agree with TRBD2. The ends lost 0 bases at V and 4 bases at J; junction bases unmatched: 5. This CDR3 contains 16 residues. Germline loops: CDR1 SGHTA, CDR2 FQGNSA.

This clonotype was picked up a small number of times. V gene TRBV20-1 combines with J gene TRBJ2-5, with TRBD2 as a possible D gene (6 bases). The CDR3 has 16 residues. V was clipped by 0 bases and J by 2 bases, with 16 bases between them. Germline CDR1 and CDR2: DFQATT and SNEGSKA (reference sequence). The CDR3, as DNA: TGCAGTGCTAGAGATGCCACCGGGGGATTACAAGAGACCCAGTACTTC. Encoded protein: CSARDATGGLQETQYF.

This clonotype was detected a few times. CDR3 sequence reads: CASSQDRGQTQYF. The DNA for the CDR3 is TGCGCCAGCAGCCAAGATAGGGGGCAGACCCAGTACTTC. The chain links TRBV4-3 to TRBJ2-5; 7 nucleotides match TRBD1. V trimming: 0 bases; J trimming: 6 bases; junction bases outside the gene matches: 1. The CDR3 runs to 13 residues. CDR1 and CDR2 from the germline V gene are LGHNA and YSLEER.

The chain employs TRBV12-3 or TRBV12-4 and TRBJ2-7; D is unresolved. CDR3 length: 12 residues. Deletions cut 6 bases from V and 3 bases from J, with 9 bases between. CDR3 bases: TGTGCCAGCAGCAGAGACATCTACGAGCAGTACTTC. This translates into CASSRDIYEQYF.

The chain joins TRBV20-1 to TRBJ2-3, with TRBD2 identical over 7 bases. Germline-derived CDR1 and CDR2 are DFQATT and SNEGSKA (reference sequence). The CDR3 sequence is 15 residues long. With 0 bases clipped from V and 5 bases from J, the junction kept 8 bases outside the gene matches. CDR3 in amino acids: CSARDTGGTVDTQYF. As DNA, the CDR3 is TGCAGTGCTAGAGATACGGGAGGCACGGTAGATACGCAGTATTTT.

On this clonotype itself: A single base separates this from a much larger clone, so it may be a read error. The chain uses TRBV18 and TRBJ2-1; TRBD2 matches 9 bases. In germline, CDR1 is KGHSH, CDR2 LQKENI. The CDR3 length is 16 residues. The CDR3 sequence is CASSPPLAGNYNEQCF. The CDR3 DNA follows: TGTGCCAGCTCACCACCCCTAGCGGGAAACTACAATGAGCAGTGCTTC.

In its sample, this clonotype was seen a few times. V and J are TRBV20-1 and TRBJ1-5; D gene unclear. Germline V gives CDR1 DFQATT, CDR2 SNEGSKA (reference sequence). The V gene lost 5 bases and the J gene lost 0 bases, with 17 bases spanning the gap. This CDR3 is built from 16 residues. The CDR3 DNA reads as TGCAGTGCTCGGGCAGGCGTGGAGTTTAGCAATCAGCCCCAGCATTTT. Translation: CSARAGVEFSNQPQHF.

This clonotype has ten or more counts. The rearrangement links TRBV12-3 or TRBV12-4 to TRBJ2-5; D remains ambiguous. CDR3 length equals 15 residues. Between the trimmed V and J ends, which lost 6 bases and 2 bases, there was a span of 16 bases. The CDR3 is CASSFLSDGQETQYF. The CDR3 DNA is TGTGCCAGCAGCTTCCTATCCGACGGACAAGAGACCCAGTACTTC.

This clonotype was seen only a few times. The chain couples TRBV6-1 to TRBJ2-1; D uncertain. The CDR3 has 17 amino acids. Germline V gene sequence: CDR1 MNHNS, CDR2 SASEGT. V shed 0 bases and J shed 3 bases, with 15 bases lying between them. CDR3 DNA: TGTGCCAGCAGTGAAGCGAGAGTCTTCGGTGGCTACAATGAGCAGTTCTTC. Its protein is CASSEARVFGGYNEQFF.

The chain links TRBV2 to TRBJ1-5, with 7 bases matching TRBD1. Per the germline V gene, CDR1 is SNHLY and CDR2 is FYNNEI. V was clipped by 6 bases and J by 0 bases; unmatched bases: 5. This CDR3 is built from 15 residues. The CDR3 reads CASSGTAISNQPQHF. CDR3 nucleotide sequence: TGTGCCAGCAGCGGGACAGCGATTAGCAATCAGCCCCAGCATTTT.

The chain uses TRBV20-1 and TRBJ2-7; 7 bases are a match to TRBD1. The junction had 9 bases not matched to a gene; V was cut back by 0 bases and J by 4 bases. This CDR3 comprises 15 residues. The germline V gene has CDR1 DFQATT and CDR2 SNEGSKA (reference sequence). As DNA, the CDR3 is TGCAGTGCTAGAGATCACCGAGAGGGGGCATACGAGCAGTACTTC. This translates into CSARDHREGAYEQYF.

This clonotype was observed at least ten times. This chain joins TRBV29-1 and TRBJ1-4; TRBD1 agrees at 7 bases. With 6 bases clipped from V and 4 bases from J, the junction kept 8 bases outside the gene matches. This CDR3 has 14 residues. Germline V gene data show CDR1 as SQVTM and CDR2 as ANQGSEA. CDR3 loop: CSVSSGQLNEKLFF. CDR3 nucleotides: TGCAGCGTATCTTCGGGACAGCTTAATGAAAAACTGTTTTTT.

The chain employs TRBV5-1 and TRBJ1-1, with no clear D. The CDR3 has 13 residues. Per the germline V gene, CDR1 is SGHRS and CDR2 is YFSETQ. Trimming took 1 base from V and 7 from J, leaving 11 bases between them. In nucleotides, the CDR3 is TGCGCCAGCAGCTTGTCCCAAATCATTGAAGCTTTCTTT. This codes for CASSLSQIIEAFF.

The V and J genes are TRBV6-1 and TRBJ1-2, with D perhaps matching TRBD1 (6 bases). Germline V CDR1 and CDR2: MNHNS, SASEGT. The V gene lost 6 bases and the J gene lost 1 base, with 15 bases spanning the gap. The CDR3 runs to 15 residues. The CDR3 here is CASSLDRTSNYGYTF. Written as DNA, the CDR3 is TGTGCCAGCAGCCTGGACAGAACAAGTAACTATGGCTACACCTTC.

The genes are TRBV29-1 and TRBJ2-7; 9 bases fit TRBD1. Trimming removed 6 bases from V and 3 bases from J; junction bases left unmatched: 3. The V gene's germline CDR1 is SQVTM and CDR2 ANQGSEA. The CDR3 consists of 12 residues. CDR3 in amino acids: CSVRQGDYEQYF. The CDR3 DNA follows: TGCAGCGTGCGACAGGGGGACTACGAGCAGTACTTC.

The J gene is TRBJ2-5, the V gene TRBV5-1, with a possible D match to TRBD2 (5 bases). V was clipped by 0 bases and J by 3 bases, with 12 bases between them. CDR3 length: 15 amino acids. The germline gives CDR1 SGHRS, CDR2 YFSETQ. The CDR3 DNA follows: TGCGCCAGCAGCTTGGGGGCCAGCGGAGAAGAGACCCAGTACTTC. Its translation is CASSLGASGEETQYF. Supplemented by reference TRBV5-1 and TRBJ2-5, the full variable domain reads KAGVTQTPRYLIKTRGQQVTLSCSPISGHRSVSWYQQTPGQGLQFLFEYFSETQRNKGNFPGRFSGRQFSNSRSEMNVSTLELGDSALYLCASSLGASGEETQYFGPGTRLLVL.